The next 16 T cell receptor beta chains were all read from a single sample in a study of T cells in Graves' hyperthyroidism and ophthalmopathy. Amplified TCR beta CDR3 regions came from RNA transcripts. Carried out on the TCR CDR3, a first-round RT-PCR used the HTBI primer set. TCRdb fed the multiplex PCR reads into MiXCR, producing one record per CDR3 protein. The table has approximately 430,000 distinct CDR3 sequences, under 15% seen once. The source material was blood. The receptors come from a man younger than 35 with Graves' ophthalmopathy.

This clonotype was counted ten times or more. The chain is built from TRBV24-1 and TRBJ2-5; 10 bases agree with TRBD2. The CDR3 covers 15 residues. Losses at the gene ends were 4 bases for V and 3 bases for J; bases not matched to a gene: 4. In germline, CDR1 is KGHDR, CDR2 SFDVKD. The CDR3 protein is CATSDYSGGKETQYF. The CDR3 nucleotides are TGTGCCACCAGTGACTATAGCGGGGGGAAAGAGACCCAGTACTTC.

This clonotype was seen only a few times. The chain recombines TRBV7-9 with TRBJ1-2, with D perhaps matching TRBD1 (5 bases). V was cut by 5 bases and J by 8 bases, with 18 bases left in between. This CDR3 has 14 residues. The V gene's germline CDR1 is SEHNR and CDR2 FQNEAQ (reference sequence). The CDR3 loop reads CASSRRDGLGGYTF. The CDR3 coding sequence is TGTGCCAGCAGCCGCCGGGACGGATTAGGAGGCTACACCTTC.

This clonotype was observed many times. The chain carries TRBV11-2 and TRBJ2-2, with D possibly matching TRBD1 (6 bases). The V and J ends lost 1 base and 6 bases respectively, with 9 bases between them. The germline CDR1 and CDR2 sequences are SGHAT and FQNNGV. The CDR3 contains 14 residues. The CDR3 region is CASSLGQGSGELFF. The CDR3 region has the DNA TGTGCCAGCAGCTTAGGCCAGGGGTCCGGGGAGCTGTTTTTT.

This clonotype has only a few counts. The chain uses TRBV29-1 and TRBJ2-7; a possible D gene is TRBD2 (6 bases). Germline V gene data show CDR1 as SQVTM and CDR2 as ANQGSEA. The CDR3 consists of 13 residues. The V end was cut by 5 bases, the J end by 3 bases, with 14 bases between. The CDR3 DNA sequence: TGCAGCGTTCTTAGCGGAGGTGGCTACGAGCAGTACTTC. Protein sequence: CSVLSGGGYEQYF.

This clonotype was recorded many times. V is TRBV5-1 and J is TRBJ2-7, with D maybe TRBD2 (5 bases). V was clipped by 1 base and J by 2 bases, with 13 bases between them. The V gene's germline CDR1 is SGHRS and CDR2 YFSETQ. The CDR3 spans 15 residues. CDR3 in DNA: TGCGCCAGCAGCTTGTCTTCGGACGGGGCCTACGAGCAGTACTTC. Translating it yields CASSLSSDGAYEQYF.

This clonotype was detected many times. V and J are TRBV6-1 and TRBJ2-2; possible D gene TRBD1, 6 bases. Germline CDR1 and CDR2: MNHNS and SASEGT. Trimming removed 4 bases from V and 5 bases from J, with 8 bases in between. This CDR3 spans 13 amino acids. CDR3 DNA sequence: TGTGCCAGCAGTGTACAGGGTACCGGGGAGCTGTTTTTT. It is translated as CASSVQGTGELFF.

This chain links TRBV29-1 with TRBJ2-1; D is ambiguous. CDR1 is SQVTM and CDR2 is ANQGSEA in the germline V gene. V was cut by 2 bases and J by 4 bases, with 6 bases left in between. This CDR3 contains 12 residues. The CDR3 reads CSVEYQYNEQFF. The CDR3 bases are TGCAGCGTTGAATATCAGTACAATGAGCAGTTCTTC.

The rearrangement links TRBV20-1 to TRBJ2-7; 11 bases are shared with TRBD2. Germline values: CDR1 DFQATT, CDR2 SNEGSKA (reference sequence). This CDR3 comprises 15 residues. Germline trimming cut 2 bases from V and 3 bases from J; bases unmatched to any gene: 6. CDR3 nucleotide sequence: TGCAGTGCTAGACGGACTAGCGGGCGACTCTACGAGCAGTACTTC. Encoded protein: CSARRTSGRLYEQYF.

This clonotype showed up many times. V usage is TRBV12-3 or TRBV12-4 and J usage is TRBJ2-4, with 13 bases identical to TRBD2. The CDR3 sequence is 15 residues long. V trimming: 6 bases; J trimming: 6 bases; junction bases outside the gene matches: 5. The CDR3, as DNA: TGTGCCAGCAGGGGGGGACTAGCGGGACCAAACATTCAGTACTTC. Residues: CASRGGLAGPNIQYF.

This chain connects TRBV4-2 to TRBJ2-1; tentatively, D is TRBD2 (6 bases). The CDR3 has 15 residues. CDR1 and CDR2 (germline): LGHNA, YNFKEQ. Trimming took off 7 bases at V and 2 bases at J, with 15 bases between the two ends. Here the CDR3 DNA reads TGTGCCAGCACCGATCTAGCGCTCACCTACAATGAGCAGTTCTTC. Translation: CASTDLALTYNEQFF.

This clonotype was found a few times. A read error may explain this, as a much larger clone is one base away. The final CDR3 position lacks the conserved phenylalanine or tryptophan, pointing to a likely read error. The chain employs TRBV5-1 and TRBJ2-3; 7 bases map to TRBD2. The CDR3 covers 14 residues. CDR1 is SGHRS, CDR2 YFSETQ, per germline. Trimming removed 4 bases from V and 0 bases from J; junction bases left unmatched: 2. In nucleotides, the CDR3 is TGCGCCAGCAGCACACTAGCGAGCACAGATACGCAGTATCTT. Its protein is CASSTLASTDTQYL.

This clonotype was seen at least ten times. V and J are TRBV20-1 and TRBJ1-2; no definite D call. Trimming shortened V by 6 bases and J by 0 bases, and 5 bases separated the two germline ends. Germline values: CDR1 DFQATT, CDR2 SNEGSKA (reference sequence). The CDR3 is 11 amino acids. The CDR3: CSAQPNYGYTF. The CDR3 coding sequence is TGCAGTGCGCAACCTAACTATGGCTACACCTTC.

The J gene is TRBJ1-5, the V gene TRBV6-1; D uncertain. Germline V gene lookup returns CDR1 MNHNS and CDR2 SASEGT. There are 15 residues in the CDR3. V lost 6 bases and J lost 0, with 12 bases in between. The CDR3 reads CASSPTHYSNQPQHF. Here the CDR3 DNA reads TGTGCCAGCAGCCCAACGCACTATAGCAATCAGCCCCAGCATTTT.

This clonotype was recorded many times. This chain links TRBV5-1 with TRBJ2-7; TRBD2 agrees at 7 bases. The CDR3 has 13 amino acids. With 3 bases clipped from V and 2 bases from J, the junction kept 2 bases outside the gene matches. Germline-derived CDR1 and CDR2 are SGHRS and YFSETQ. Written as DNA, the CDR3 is TGCGCCAGCAGCTCCGCGGGAGCCTACGAGCAGTACTTC. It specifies CASSSAGAYEQYF.

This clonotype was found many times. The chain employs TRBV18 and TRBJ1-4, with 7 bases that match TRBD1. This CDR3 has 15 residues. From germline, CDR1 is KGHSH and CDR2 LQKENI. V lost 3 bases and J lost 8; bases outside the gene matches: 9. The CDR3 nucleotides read TGTGCCAGCTCACCTCCGGGACAGCCTGGGGAAAAACTGTTTTTT. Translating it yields CASSPPGQPGEKLFF.

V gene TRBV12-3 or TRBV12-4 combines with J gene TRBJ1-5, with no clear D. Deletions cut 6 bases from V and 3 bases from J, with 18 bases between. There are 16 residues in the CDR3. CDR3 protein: CASSQAGDGTNQPQHF. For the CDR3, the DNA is TGTGCCAGCAGCCAAGCAGGCGATGGAACCAATCAGCCCCAGCATTTT.